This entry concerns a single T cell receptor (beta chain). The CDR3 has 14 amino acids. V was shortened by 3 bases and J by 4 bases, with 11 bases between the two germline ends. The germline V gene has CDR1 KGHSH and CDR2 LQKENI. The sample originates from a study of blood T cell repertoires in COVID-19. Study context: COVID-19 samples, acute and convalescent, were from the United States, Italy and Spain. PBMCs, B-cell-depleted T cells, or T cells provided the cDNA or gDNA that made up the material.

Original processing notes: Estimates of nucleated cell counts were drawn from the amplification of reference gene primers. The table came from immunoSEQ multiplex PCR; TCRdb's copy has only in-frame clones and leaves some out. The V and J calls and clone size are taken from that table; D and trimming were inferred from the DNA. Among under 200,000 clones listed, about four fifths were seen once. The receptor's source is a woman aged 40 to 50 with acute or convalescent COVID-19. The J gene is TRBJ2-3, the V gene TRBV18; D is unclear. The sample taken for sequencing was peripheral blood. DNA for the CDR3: TGTGCCAGCTCACCTCGGTATTCGGCAGATACGCAGTATTTT. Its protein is CASSPRYSADTQYF.